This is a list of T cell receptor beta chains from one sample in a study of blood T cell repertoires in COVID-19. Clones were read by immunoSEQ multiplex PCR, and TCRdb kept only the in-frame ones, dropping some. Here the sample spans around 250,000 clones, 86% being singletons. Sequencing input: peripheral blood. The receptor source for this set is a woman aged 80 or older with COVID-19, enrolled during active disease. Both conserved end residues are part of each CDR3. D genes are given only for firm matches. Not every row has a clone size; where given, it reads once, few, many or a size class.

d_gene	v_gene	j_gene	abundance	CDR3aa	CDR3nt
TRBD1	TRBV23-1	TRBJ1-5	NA	CASSQSRQGRGWHQPQHF	TGCGCCAGCAGTCAATCTAGACAGGGACGGGGTTGGCATCAGCCCCAGCATTTT
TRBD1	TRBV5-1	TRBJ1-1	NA	CASSPGGGNTEAFF	TGCGCCAGCAGCCCAGGGGGAGGGAACACTGAAGCTTTCTTT
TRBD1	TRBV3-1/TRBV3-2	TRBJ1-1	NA	CASSRGTGSMNTEAFF	TGTGCCAGCAGCCGGGGGACAGGCAGCATGAACACTGAAGCTTTCTTT
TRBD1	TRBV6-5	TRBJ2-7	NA	CAVRDSRTYEQYF	TGTGCCGTCCGGGACAGTCGGACCTACGAGCAGTACTTC
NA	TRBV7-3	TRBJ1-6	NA	CASSLGDISPLHF	TGTGCCAGCAGCCTAGGGGACATTTCACCCCTCCACTTT
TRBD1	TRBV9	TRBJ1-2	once	CASSVNRGLGYGYTF	TGTGCCAGCAGCGTAAACAGGGGGCTAGGCTATGGCTACACCTTC
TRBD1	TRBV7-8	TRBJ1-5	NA	CASSLGQGYQPQHF	TGTGCCAGCAGCTTAGGACAGGGGTATCAGCCCCAGCATTTT
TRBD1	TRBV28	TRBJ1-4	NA	CASSLSTGVNEKLFF	TGTGCCAGCAGTTTGTCGACAGGGGTTAATGAAAAACTGTTTTTT
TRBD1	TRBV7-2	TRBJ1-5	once	CASSPNLGQGQGAQHF	TGTGCCAGCAGCCCTAATCTAGGACAGGGGCAAGGGGCCCAGCATTTT
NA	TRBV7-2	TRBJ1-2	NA	CASSLSGVNYGYTF	TGTGCCAGCAGCTTGTCCGGGGTTAACTATGGCTACACCTTC
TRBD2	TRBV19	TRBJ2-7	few	CASSIVAGGYEQYF	TGTGCCAGTAGTATTGTAGCGGGAGGCTACGAGCAGTACTTC
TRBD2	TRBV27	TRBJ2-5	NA	CASSPTGTSGVAQYF	TGTGCCAGCAGCCCGACCGGGACTAGCGGGGTTGCCCAGTACTTC
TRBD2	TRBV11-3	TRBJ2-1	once	CASSLGLAGAGDEQFF	TGTGCCAGCAGCTTAGGACTAGCGGGGGCCGGGGATGAGCAGTTCTTC
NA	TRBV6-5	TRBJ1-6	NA	CASSYSLQGYNSPLHF	TGTGCCAGCAGTTACTCGTTACAGGGCTATAATTCACCCCTCCACTTT
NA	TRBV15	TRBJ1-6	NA	CATKVDSNNSPLHF	TGTGCCACCAAAGTCGACAGTAATAATTCACCCCTCCACTTT
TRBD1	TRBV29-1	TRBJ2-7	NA	CSVEGTGERYEQYF	TGCAGCGTTGAAGGGACAGGGGAGCGGTACGAGCAGTACTTC
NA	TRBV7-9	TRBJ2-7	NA	CASSLVIGYEQYF	TGTGCCAGCAGCTTAGTGATCGGTTACGAGCAGTACTTC
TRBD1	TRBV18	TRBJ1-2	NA	CASSPPMTGHGYTF	TGTGCCAGCTCACCACCTATGACAGGGCATGGCTACACCTTC
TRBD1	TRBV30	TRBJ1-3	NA	CAWSVGTGVGNTIYF	TGTGCCTGGAGTGTCGGAACAGGGGTAGGAAACACCATATATTTT
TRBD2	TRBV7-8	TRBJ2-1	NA	CASRYGTSGVSSYNEQFF	TGTGCCAGCAGGTACGGGACTAGCGGGGTGAGCTCCTACAATGAGCAGTTCTTC
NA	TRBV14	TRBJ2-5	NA	CASSQVSGWTQYF	TGTGCCAGCAGCCAAGTGTCGGGGTGGACCCAGTACTTC
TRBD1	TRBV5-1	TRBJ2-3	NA	CASSLRQGAIDTQYF	TGCGCCAGCAGCCTCCGGCAGGGGGCAATAGATACGCAGTATTTT
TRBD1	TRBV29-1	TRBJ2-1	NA	CSVDNQGASNEQFF	TGCAGCGTTGATAACCAGGGGGCGTCAAATGAGCAGTTCTTC
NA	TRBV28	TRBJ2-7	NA	CASSVQGRQYF	TGTGCCAGCAGTGTACAGGGCCGCCAGTACTTC
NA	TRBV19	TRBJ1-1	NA	CASSITGLNTEAFF	TGTGCCAGTAGTATAACTGGGCTGAACACTGAAGCTTTCTTT
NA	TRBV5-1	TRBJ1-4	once	CASSPTQANEKLFF	TGCGCCAGCAGCCCGACACAGGCTAATGAAAAACTGTTTTTT
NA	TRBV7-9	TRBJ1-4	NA	CASSRGQSEKLFF	TGTGCCAGCAGCCGAGGACAGTCCGAAAAACTGTTTTTT
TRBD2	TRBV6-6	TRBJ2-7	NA	CASSNYGGAVYEQYF	TGTGCCAGCAGTAACTACGGGGGGGCAGTTTACGAGCAGTACTTC
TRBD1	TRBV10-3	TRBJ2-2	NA	CAIRGQGNTGELFF	TGTGCCATCAGGGGACAGGGGAACACCGGGGAGCTGTTTTTT
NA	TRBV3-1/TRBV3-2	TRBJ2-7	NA	CASSQDYGEQYF	TGTGCCAGCAGCCAAGACTACGGCGAGCAGTACTTC
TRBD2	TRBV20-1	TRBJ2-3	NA	CSASTSGTDTQYF	TGCAGTGCTAGTACTAGCGGCACAGATACGCAGTATTTT
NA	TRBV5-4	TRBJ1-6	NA	CASSSGRDPGSPLHF	TGTGCCAGCAGCTCGGGGAGGGACCCCGGTTCACCCCTCCACTTT
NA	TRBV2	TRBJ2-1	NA	CASRLNSNEQFF	TGTGCCAGCAGATTAAACAGTAATGAGCAGTTCTTC
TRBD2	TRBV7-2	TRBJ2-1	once	CASSLGSGVPYSYNEQFF	TGTGCCAGCAGCTTAGGTAGCGGGGTCCCCTACTCCTACAATGAGCAGTTCTTC
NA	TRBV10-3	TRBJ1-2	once	CAISDHGQNANYGYTF	TGTGCCATCAGTGATCACGGACAGAATGCTAACTATGGCTACACCTTC
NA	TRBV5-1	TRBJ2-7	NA	CASSWGVGRIYEQYF	TGCGCCAGCAGCTGGGGGGTGGGCCGGATTTACGAGCAGTACTTC
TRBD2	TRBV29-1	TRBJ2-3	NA	CSSGLASDTQYF	TGCAGCTCGGGACTAGCCTCAGATACGCAGTATTTT
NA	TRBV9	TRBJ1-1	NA	CASSAAGAFDTEAFF	TGTGCCAGCAGCGCGGCAGGGGCGTTCGACACTGAAGCTTTCTTT
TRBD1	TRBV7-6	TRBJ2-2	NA	CASSFQGAGGELFF	TGTGCCAGCAGCTTTCAGGGGGCTGGCGGGGAGCTGTTTTTT
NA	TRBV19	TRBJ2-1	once	CASSITARSYNEQFF	TGTGCCAGTAGTATTACAGCCCGCTCCTACAATGAGCAGTTCTTC
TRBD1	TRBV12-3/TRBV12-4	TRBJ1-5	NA	CASSIDRDQPQHF	TGTGCCAGCAGCATCGACAGGGATCAGCCCCAGCATTTT
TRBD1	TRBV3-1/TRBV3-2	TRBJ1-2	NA	CASSPRDRGSMAYGYTF	TGTGCCAGCAGCCCCCGGGACAGGGGGTCGATGGCCTATGGCTACACCTTC
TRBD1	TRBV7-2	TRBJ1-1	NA	CASSPRTGSEAFF	TGTGCCAGCAGCCCTCGGACAGGGTCTGAAGCTTTCTTT
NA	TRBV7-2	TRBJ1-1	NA	CASSLEGQIMNTEAFF	TGTGCCAGCAGCTTAGAGGGGCAGATTATGAACACTGAAGCTTTCTTT
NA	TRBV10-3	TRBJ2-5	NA	CAISEAYRGETQYF	TGTGCCATCAGTGAGGCCTATAGGGGGGAGACCCAGTACTTC